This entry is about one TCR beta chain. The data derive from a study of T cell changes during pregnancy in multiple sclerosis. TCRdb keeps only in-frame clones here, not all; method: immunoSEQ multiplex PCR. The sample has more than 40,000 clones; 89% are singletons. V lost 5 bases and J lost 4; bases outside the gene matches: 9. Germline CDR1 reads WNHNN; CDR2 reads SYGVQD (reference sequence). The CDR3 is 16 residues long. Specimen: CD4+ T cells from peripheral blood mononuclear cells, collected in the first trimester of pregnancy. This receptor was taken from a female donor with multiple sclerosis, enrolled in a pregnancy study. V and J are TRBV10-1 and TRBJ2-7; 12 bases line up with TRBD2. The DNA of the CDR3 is TGCGCCAGCAGTTACCTAGCGGGAGGGCCTGGTTACGAGCAGTACTTC. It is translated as CASSYLAGGPGYEQYF.